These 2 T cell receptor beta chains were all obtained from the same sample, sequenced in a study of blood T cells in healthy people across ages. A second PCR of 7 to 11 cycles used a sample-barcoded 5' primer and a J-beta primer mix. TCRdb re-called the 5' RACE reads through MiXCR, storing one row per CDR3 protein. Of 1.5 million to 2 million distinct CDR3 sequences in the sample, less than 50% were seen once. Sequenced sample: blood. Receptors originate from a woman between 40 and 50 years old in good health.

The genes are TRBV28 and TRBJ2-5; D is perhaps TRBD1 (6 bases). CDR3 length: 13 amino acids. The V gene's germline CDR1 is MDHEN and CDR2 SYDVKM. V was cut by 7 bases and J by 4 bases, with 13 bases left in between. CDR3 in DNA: TGTGCCAGCATAGGTGGGGGCCTAGAGACCCAGTACTTC. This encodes CASIGGGLETQYF.

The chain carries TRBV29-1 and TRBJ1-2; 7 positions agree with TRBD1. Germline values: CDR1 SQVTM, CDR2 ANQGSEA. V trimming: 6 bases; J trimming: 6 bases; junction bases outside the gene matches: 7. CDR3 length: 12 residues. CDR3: CSVKTGSDGYTF. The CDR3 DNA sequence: TGCAGCGTGAAGACAGGGTCGGATGGCTACACCTTC.